The 25 T cell receptor beta chains in this list originate from one sample, sequenced in a study of blood T cell repertoires in COVID-19. This table comes from immunoSEQ multiplex PCR, and its TCRdb copy is limited to in-frame clones, with some not included. The data show about 240,000 clones, about 82% seen once. The sample comprised peripheral blood. These TCRs come from a man aged 50 to 59 with COVID-19, enrolled during active disease.

The J gene is TRBJ2-5, the V gene TRBV5-4; D might be TRBD1 (6 bases). Germline loops: CDR1 SGHNT, CDR2 YYREEE (reference sequence). This CDR3 comprises 15 residues. V lost 5 bases, J lost 7 bases, and 21 bases lay in between. As DNA, the CDR3 is TGTGCCAGCAGTCGTAACCGGGACAAAGCCGGGACCCAGTACTTC. Translated, it gives CASSRNRDKAGTQYF.

This chain joins TRBV10-2 and TRBJ2-3, with unresolved D. Germline values: CDR1 WSHSY, CDR2 SAAADI. V shed 2 bases and J shed 6 bases, with 12 bases lying between them. This CDR3 contains 14 residues. CDR3 sequence: CASSEAAGGDTQYF. The CDR3 DNA reads as TGCGCCAGCAGTGAGGCAGCAGGTGGGGATACGCAGTATTTT.

The gene calls are TRBV5-1 and TRBJ1-2; D uncertain. This CDR3 is built from 14 residues. Trimming left V 0 bases short and J 2 bases short, with 8 bases between. Looked up from germline, CDR1 is SGHRS and CDR2 is YFSETQ. CDR3 DNA: TGCGCCAGCAGCTTGGCCAACAGCAACTATGGCTACACCTTC. Translated: CASSLANSNYGYTF.

V usage is TRBV5-6 and J usage is TRBJ2-7; weak D call: TRBD2 (6 bases). Germline V lookup: CDR1 SGHDT, CDR2 YYEEEE. CDR3 size: 15 residues. Between the trimmed V and J ends, which lost 2 bases and 7 bases, there was a span of 19 bases. The CDR3 nucleotides read TGTGCCAGCAGCTTCATTGGGGCTAGCGTCGGGGAGCAGTACTTC. It translates to CASSFIGASVGEQYF.

The chain joins TRBV12-3 or TRBV12-4 to TRBJ2-5; D gene unclear. V was trimmed by 3 bases and J by 0 bases, leaving 5 bases between them. The CDR3 length is 13 residues. The CDR3 DNA reads TGTGCCAGCAGTTTTAACTACCAAGAGACCCAGTACTTC. It is translated as CASSFNYQETQYF.

This chain joins TRBV7-6 and TRBJ2-5; 8 bases map to TRBD2. The CDR3 length is 15 residues. The ends lost 6 bases at V and 5 bases at J; junction bases unmatched: 11. Per germline, CDR1 SGHVS and CDR2 FNYEAQ. Here the CDR3 reads CASSPSGGALETQYF. In nucleotides, the CDR3 is TGTGCCAGCAGTCCCTCCGGGGGGGCCTTGGAGACCCAGTACTTC.

The chain carries TRBV6-5 and TRBJ2-7; 8 nucleotides line up with TRBD1. J was trimmed by 2 bases and V by 6 bases; bases with no gene match: 9. This CDR3 is built from 15 residues. Germline values: CDR1 MNHEY, CDR2 SVGAGI. The CDR3 coding sequence is TGTGCCAGCAGCAAAGACAGGGGTCCTGCCTACGAGCAGTACTTC. Translated: CASSKDRGPAYEQYF.

The rearrangement uses TRBV11-3 and TRBJ2-1, with a weak D call TRBD1 (5 bases). The germline gives CDR1 SGHNT, CDR2 YENEEA. Trimming removed 0 bases from V and 5 bases from J, with 8 bases in between. The CDR3 loop spans 14 amino acids. CDR3 nucleotide sequence: TGTGCCAGCAGCTTAGAGGGGCTGAACAATGAGCAGTTCTTC. This codes for CASSLEGLNNEQFF.

The chain carries TRBV11-3 and TRBJ2-1; D uncertain. V lost 4 bases, J lost 3 bases, and 10 bases lay in between. The CDR3 spans 14 residues. Germline V gives CDR1 SGHNT, CDR2 YENEEA. The CDR3 loop reads CASSSQEGYNEQFF. DNA of the CDR3: TGTGCCAGCAGCTCCCAGGAAGGCTACAATGAGCAGTTCTTC.

The chain carries TRBV7-3 and TRBJ1-1; D possibly corresponds to TRBD1 (6 bases). The CDR3 has 13 residues. In germline, CDR1 is SGHTA, CDR2 FQGTGA. The germline V and J ends were trimmed by 3 bases and 3 bases, with 8 bases remaining between them. The CDR3 is CASSFYRDTEAFF. CDR3 bases: TGTGCCAGCAGCTTTTACAGGGACACTGAAGCTTTCTTT.

The chain has TRBV9 and TRBJ2-1; D is unresolved. Trimming stripped 2 bases from V and 7 bases from J, with 13 bases between. The length of the CDR3 is 14 residues. Germline CDR1 is SGDLS and CDR2 is YYNGEE. This chain's CDR3 is CASSVEPMENEQFF. CDR3 DNA: TGTGCCAGCAGCGTTGAGCCTATGGAGAATGAGCAGTTCTTC. Variable domain in full (rest from reference TRBV9 and TRBJ2-1): DSGVTQTPKHLITATGQRVTLRCSPRSGDLSVYWYQQSLDQGLQFLIQYYNGEERAKGNILERFSAQQFPDLHSELNLSSLELGDSALYFCASSVEPMENEQFFGPGTRLTVL.

This clone appeared a few times. The chain recombines TRBV19 with TRBJ2-1, with 9 bases identical to TRBD1. From germline, CDR1 is LNHDA and CDR2 SQIVND (reference sequence). The CDR3 length is 14 residues. Trimming cost V 3 bases and J 7 bases; bases outside gene matches: 4. This chain's CDR3 is CASSIGTGRNEQFF. The CDR3 DNA follows: TGTGCCAGTAGTATTGGGACAGGGAGGAATGAGCAGTTCTTC.

The chain couples TRBV4-3 to TRBJ2-1; D might be TRBD1 (5 bases). The CDR3 length is 15 residues. V lost 0 bases and J lost 9, with 15 bases in between. Germline V CDR1 and CDR2: LGHNA, YSLEER. This CDR3 is CASSQERGLWGEQFF. DNA for the CDR3: TGCGCCAGCAGCCAAGAAAGGGGATTGTGGGGTGAGCAGTTCTTC.

The gene calls are TRBV7-6 and TRBJ1-4; 9 positions match TRBD1. The V segment lost 4 bases and the J segment 3 bases; nucleotides outside the gene matches: 3. Germline assignment: CDR1 SGHVS and CDR2 FNYEAQ. The CDR3 is made up of 15 amino acids. The CDR3 sequence: CASSSTGGPNEKLFF. DNA of the CDR3: TGTGCCAGCAGCTCGACAGGGGGTCCTAATGAAAAACTGTTTTTT. The variable domain in full, completed from reference TRBV7-6 and TRBJ1-4, reads GAGVSQSPRYKVTKRGQDVALRCDPISGHVSLYWYRQALGQGPEFLTYFNYEAQQDKSGLPNDRFSAERPEGSISTLTIQRTEQRDSAMYRCASSSTGGPNEKLFFGSGTQLSVL.

The chain combines TRBV18 with TRBJ2-5; TRBD2 matches at 10 bases. The germline CDR1 and CDR2 sequences are KGHSH and LQKENI. CDR3 length equals 15 residues. With 3 bases clipped from V and 1 base from J, the junction kept 2 bases outside the gene matches. In DNA form, the CDR3 reads TGTGCCAGCTCACCTAGCGGGGGGCTCCAAGAGACCCAGTACTTC. It specifies CASSPSGGLQETQYF. Full variable domain (rest looked up from reference TRBV18 and TRBJ2-5): NAGVMQNPRHLVRRRGQEARLRCSPMKGHSHVYWYRQLPEEGLKFMVYLQKENIIDESGMPKERFSAEFPKEGPSILRIQQVVRGDSAAYFCASSPSGGLQETQYFGPGTRLLVL.

Remarks on this clone: Different DNA sequences within this sample yield the same CDR3. The chain combines TRBV6-2 or TRBV6-3 with TRBJ2-2; D is unclear. V lost 5 bases, J lost 6 bases, and 7 bases lay in between. CDR1 is MNHEY and CDR2 is SVGEGT in the germline V gene. The CDR3 loop spans 12 amino acids. CDR3: CASSLRAGELFF. Here the CDR3 DNA reads TGTGCCAGCAGTCTACGGGCCGGGGAGCTGTTTTTT.

J is TRBJ1-1 and V is TRBV3-1 (or the pseudogene TRBV3-2), with TRBD1 as a possible D gene (6 bases). Germline V gives CDR1 LGHDT, CDR2 YNNKEL (reference sequence). The CDR3 is 15 residues long. Trimming stripped 4 bases from V and 12 bases from J, with 24 bases between. This CDR3 is CASSRDAGTLTYTFF. The DNA of the CDR3 is TGTGCCAGCAGCCGGGATGCCGGGACATTAACTTACACTTTCTTT.

The CDR3 is CASSPPQRQGTEAFF. The DNA for the CDR3 is TGTGCCAGCTCACCACCCCAACGACAGGGCACTGAAGCTTTCTTT. This chain uses TRBV18 with TRBJ1-1, with 7 nucleotides matching TRBD1. The germline V gene encodes CDR1 KGHSH and CDR2 LQKENI. The CDR3 extends over 15 amino acids. J lost 4 bases, V lost 0 bases, and 5 bases had no gene match.

This clone was seen only once. The chain is built from TRBV24-1 and TRBJ1-2; D may be TRBD1 (5 bases). V was pared by 9 bases and J by 0 bases, with 19 bases between. The CDR3 spans 16 residues. The germline V gene encodes CDR1 KGHDR and CDR2 SFDVKD. CDR3: CATLGPQGTSNYGYTF. CDR3 nucleotide sequence: TGTGCCACCCTCGGCCCCCAGGGAACTTCTAACTATGGCTACACCTTC.

This chain connects TRBV10-3 to TRBJ2-2, with 11 bases aligning to TRBD1. V was clipped by 5 bases and J by 3 bases; unmatched bases: 11. The CDR3 sequence is 18 residues long. In germline, CDR1 is ENHRY, CDR2 SYGVKD. This chain's CDR3 is CAISTGTGGGSDTGELFF. Written as DNA, the CDR3 is TGTGCCATCAGTACCGGGACAGGGGGTGGGAGTGACACCGGGGAGCTGTTTTTT.

A word on this clone: Other DNA sequences of this sample code for an identical CDR3. This chain uses TRBV28 with TRBJ2-7; 7 nucleotides line up with TRBD1. Germline V gene lookup returns CDR1 MDHEN and CDR2 SYDVKM. The CDR3 is made up of 12 amino acids. V shed 5 bases and J 3 bases; nucleotides not matched to a gene: 1. CDR3 coding DNA: TGTGCCAGCAGTCGGACAGGCTACGAGCAGTACTTC. This codes for CASSRTGYEQYF.

The chain links TRBV11-2 to TRBJ2-1; 8 nucleotides agree with TRBD1. Germline CDR1 is SGHAT and CDR2 is FQNNGV. There are 15 residues in the CDR3. V shed 5 bases, J shed 5 bases, and the junction held 8 bases outside the gene matches. CDR3 amino acids: CASSRGQGGDNEQFF. The CDR3 region has the DNA TGTGCCAGCAGCCGAGGACAGGGTGGGGACAATGAGCAGTTCTTC.

This chain uses TRBV2 with TRBJ2-1, with 8 bases fitting TRBD1. V shed 4 bases and J 7 bases; nucleotides not matched to a gene: 9. Looked up from germline, CDR1 is SNHLY and CDR2 is FYNNEI. The CDR3 has 15 residues. This CDR3 reads CASSGTGWLQNEQFF. CDR3 bases: TGTGCCAGCAGTGGGACAGGGTGGTTACAGAATGAGCAGTTCTTC.

The CDR3 sequence: CASSLAPVGRGSGEAFF. The CDR3 coding sequence is TGTGCCAGCAGCTTAGCACCCGTCGGGAGGGGAAGTGGTGAAGCTTTCTTT. The chain links TRBV7-2 to TRBJ1-1; weak D call: TRBD1 (5 bases). This CDR3 is built from 17 residues. Germline lookup yields CDR1 SGHTA and CDR2 FQGNSA. Between the trimmed V and J ends, which lost 0 bases and 7 bases, there was a span of 21 bases.

CDR3 nucleotide sequence: TGTGCCAGCAGCTTGGACAGTTACCCCGGGGAGCTGTTTTTT. Its protein product is CASSLDSYPGELFF. V usage is TRBV7-9 and J usage is TRBJ2-2; possible D gene TRBD1, 6 bases. The V gene's germline CDR1 is SEHNR and CDR2 FQNEAQ (reference sequence). V lost 3 bases, J lost 6 bases, and 11 bases lay in between. The CDR3 spans 14 residues.